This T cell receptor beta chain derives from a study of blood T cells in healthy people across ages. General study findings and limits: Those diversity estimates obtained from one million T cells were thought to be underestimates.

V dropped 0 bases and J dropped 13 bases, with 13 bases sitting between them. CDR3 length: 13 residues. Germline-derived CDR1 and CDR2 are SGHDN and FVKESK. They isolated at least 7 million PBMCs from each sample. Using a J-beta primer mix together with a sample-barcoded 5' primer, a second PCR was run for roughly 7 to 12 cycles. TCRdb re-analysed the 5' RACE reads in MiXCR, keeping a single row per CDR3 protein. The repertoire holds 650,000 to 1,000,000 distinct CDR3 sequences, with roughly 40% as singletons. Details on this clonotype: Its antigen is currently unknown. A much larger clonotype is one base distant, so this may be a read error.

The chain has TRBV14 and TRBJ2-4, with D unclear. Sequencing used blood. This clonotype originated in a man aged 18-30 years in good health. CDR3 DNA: TGTGCCAGCAGCCAAGATCTTGAGGACGGGCAGTACTTC. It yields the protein CASSQDLEDGQYF.